This T cell receptor beta chain was profiled in a study of cytomegalovirus exposure and HLA in healthy donors. Amplification used 60 Vbeta primers and 13 Jbeta primers. Repertoires were generated with immunoSEQ multiplex PCR, while TCRdb's copy carries only in-frame clones and drops some. The sample lists around 50,000 clones; 70% to 85% were seen once. This receptor was taken from a man aged 40-49 years in good health and CMV-seronegative. The sample taken for sequencing was PBMCs.

The chain's CDR3 is CASSFSGLAGTDTQYF. In DNA form, the CDR3 reads TGTGCCAGCAGCTTTTCCGGACTAGCGGGCACAGATACGCAGTATTTT. The genes are TRBV7-9 and TRBJ2-3, with TRBD2 matching 10 bases. The V and J ends lost 3 bases and 1 base, in that order; junction bases with no gene match: 4. The CDR3 has 16 amino acids. The germline CDR1 and CDR2 sequences are SEHNR and FQNEAQ (reference sequence).